Below are 28 T cell receptor beta chains sequenced from a single sample in a study of T cell responses to AZD1222 COVID-19 vaccine (dated by TCRdb to about 2021). The label giving this sample's time point can be read as: about 28 days (+/-7) after the second vaccine dose. Library preparation was by the immunoSEQ multiplex PCR assay. Here the immuneACCESS table is served through TCRdb, limited to in-frame sequences with V and J called. Missing clones are a known gap in these copies; in checked studies unresolved V genes cover under half, and the rest lacks a known reason. This sample is represented by more than 150,000 clones; more than 90% of them were singletons. The ten largest clones represent over 1.2% of the sample. The sample in question was peripheral blood, obtained 28 days after the second AZD1222 dose. The receptors shown here come from an adult who received the AZD1222 COVID-19 vaccine.

The chain is built from TRBV3-1 (or the pseudogene TRBV3-2) and TRBJ1-2; D is possibly TRBD1 (6 bases). This CDR3 spans 14 amino acids. The germline V gene encodes CDR1 LGHDT and CDR2 YNNKEL (reference sequence). V shed 4 bases and J shed 2 bases, with 11 bases lying between them. The CDR3 protein is CASSRQANNYGYTF. The CDR3 nucleotides are TGTGCCAGCAGCCGACAGGCCAACAACTATGGCTACACCTTC.

The V gene is TRBV27, the J gene TRBJ1-2; D not certain. The CDR3 spans 18 residues. V lost 10 bases and J lost 4, with 31 bases in between. Germline assignment: CDR1 MNHEY and CDR2 SMNVEV (reference sequence). The CDR3 sequence is CATLPPTENTVGSYGYTF. The CDR3, as DNA: TGTGCCACCCTCCCCCCCACGGAAAATACCGTAGGAAGCTATGGCTACACCTTC.

In its sample, this clone was seen once. The rearrangement joins TRBV19 to TRBJ2-2; D remains ambiguous. V shed 6 bases and J shed 6 bases, with 11 bases lying between them. This CDR3 comprises 13 residues. Germline CDR1 is LNHDA and CDR2 is SQIVND (reference sequence). This chain's CDR3 is CASSPISAGELFF. The CDR3 nucleotides read TGTGCCAGTAGCCCCATCTCTGCCGGGGAGCTGTTTTTT.

This clone was recorded once. CDR3 residues: CASSERELGSGGYTF. CDR3 sequence (DNA): TGTGCCAGCAGTGAAAGAGAGTTGGGCAGTGGGGGCTACACCTTC. The chain carries TRBV2 and TRBJ1-2; D remains unclear. The ends were cut back, 2 bases at V and 8 bases at J, with 18 bases in the middle. The CDR3 consists of 15 residues. The germline CDR1 and CDR2 sequences are SNHLY and FYNNEI.

The J gene is TRBJ1-5, the V gene TRBV11-2, with TRBD1 identical over 9 bases. Germline-derived CDR1 and CDR2 are SGHAT and FQNNGV. There are 16 residues in the CDR3. J was trimmed by 2 bases and V by 4 bases; bases with no gene match: 6. The CDR3 here is CASSSGTGTRNQPQHF. CDR3 bases: TGTGCCAGCAGCTCGGGGACAGGGACCCGCAATCAGCCCCAGCATTTT.

The genes are TRBV2 and TRBJ2-7; D is perhaps TRBD1 (6 bases). Trimming stripped 3 bases from V and 3 bases from J, with 15 bases between. CDR1 is SNHLY and CDR2 is FYNNEI in the germline V gene. CDR3 length: 15 residues. The chain's CDR3 is CASSEGDRSLYEQYF. The CDR3 region has the DNA TGTGCCAGCAGTGAGGGAGACAGGTCCCTCTACGAGCAGTACTTC.

The rearrangement links TRBV2 to TRBJ2-3, with D unclear. The germline gives CDR1 SNHLY, CDR2 FYNNEI. V was trimmed by 4 bases and J by 2 bases, leaving 10 bases between them. The CDR3 runs to 14 residues. The CDR3 region has the DNA TGTGCCAGCAGTGCTCGAAGAAACACAGATACGCAGTATTTT. It is translated as CASSARRNTDTQYF.

The chain couples TRBV20-1 to TRBJ2-4; 8 nucleotides match TRBD1. The junction had 15 bases not matched to a gene; V was cut back by 3 bases and J by 11 bases. CDR3 size: 15 residues. Germline V gives CDR1 DFQATT, CDR2 SNEGSKA (reference sequence). Here the CDR3 reads CSASSRDRGHGVQYF. The CDR3 nucleotides read TGCAGTGCTAGTAGTCGCGACAGGGGTCACGGTGTTCAGTACTTC.

This chain links TRBV5-1 with TRBJ2-3, with a possible D match to TRBD1 (5 bases). The CDR3 loop spans 14 amino acids. Trimming removed 3 bases from V and 0 bases from J, with 8 bases in between. Germline assignment: CDR1 SGHRS and CDR2 YFSETQ. The CDR3 loop reads CASSSTASTDTQYF. The CDR3 DNA sequence: TGCGCCAGCAGCTCGACAGCTAGCACAGATACGCAGTATTTT.

The chain's CDR3 is CASSHFSGGFQETQYF. The CDR3 DNA is TGCGCCAGCAGCCACTTTAGCGGGGGGTTCCAAGAGACCCAGTACTTC. The chain uses TRBV4-1 and TRBJ2-5; TRBD2 aligns across 10 bases. The CDR3 covers 16 residues. V trimming: 3 bases; J trimming: 1 base; junction bases outside the gene matches: 5. Germline loops: CDR1 MGHRA, CDR2 YSYEKL.

The rearrangement joins TRBV3-1 (or the pseudogene TRBV3-2) to TRBJ2-3; no firm D call. The CDR3 loop spans 14 amino acids. Germline values: CDR1 LGHDT, CDR2 YNNKEL (reference sequence). Trimming shortened V by 4 bases and J by 0 bases, and 8 bases separated the two germline ends. The CDR3 spells CASSPIDSTDTQYF. CDR3 nucleotides: TGTGCCAGCAGCCCAATTGACAGCACAGATACGCAGTATTTT.

The V gene is TRBV7-9, the J gene TRBJ1-4; 8 bases match TRBD1. This CDR3 region has 16 residues. Germline CDR1 and CDR2: SEHNR and FQNEAQ (reference sequence). V trimming: 1 base; J trimming: 4 bases; junction bases outside the gene matches: 5. CDR3 DNA: TGTGCCAGCAGCTTAGGCGGGACAGGACGTAATGAAAAACTGTTTTTT. This gives the protein CASSLGGTGRNEKLFF.

This rearrangement joins TRBV19 to TRBJ1-1; D not resolved. Germline CDR1 LNHDA, CDR2 SQIVND (reference sequence). The CDR3 has 11 residues. The V end lost 7 bases, the J end lost 9 bases, and 12 bases lay between the germline ends. CDR3 DNA: TGTGCCAGTATTACCGGACTAAAAGCTTTCTTT. Its translation: CASITGLKAFF.

CDR3 region: CASSPKTGGGEKLFF. The CDR3 DNA follows: TGTGCCAGCTCACCGAAGACAGGAGGCGGTGAAAAACTGTTTTTT. V and J are TRBV18 and TRBJ1-4; the D gene is possibly TRBD1 (6 bases). Germline assignment: CDR1 KGHSH and CDR2 LQKENI. The CDR3 sequence is 15 residues long. Trimming pared 3 bases from V and 7 bases from J, leaving 15 bases between.

V gene TRBV3-1 (or the pseudogene TRBV3-2) combines with J gene TRBJ2-3, with 12 bases aligning to TRBD2. Looked up from germline, CDR1 is LGHDT and CDR2 is YNNKEL (reference sequence). This CDR3 has 16 amino acids. Germline trimming cut 7 bases from V and 4 bases from J; bases unmatched to any gene: 9. The CDR3 spells CASTAGLAGTSDTQYF. The CDR3 DNA reads as TGTGCCAGCACCGCCGGACTAGCGGGGACGTCAGATACGCAGTATTTT.

CDR3 protein: CSAGRGPEEKLFF. The CDR3, as DNA: TGCAGCGCTGGCCGGGGCCCTGAGGAAAAACTGTTTTTT. This sequence joins TRBV29-1 and TRBJ1-4; weak D call: TRBD1 (5 bases). The CDR3 consists of 13 residues. In germline, CDR1 is SQVTM, CDR2 ANQGSEA. Trimming removed 7 bases from V and 8 bases from J, with 17 bases in between.

V usage is TRBV7-2 and J usage is TRBJ1-2, with D tentatively TRBD1 (5 bases). Germline CDR1 and CDR2: SGHTA and FQGNSA. V lost 1 base and J lost 8, with 14 bases in between. The CDR3 length is 14 residues. CDR3 residues: CASSLGANSGGYTF. The CDR3 DNA is TGTGCCAGCAGCTTAGGAGCGAACTCAGGGGGCTACACCTTC.

This rearrangement joins TRBV9 to TRBJ1-1; D remains unclear. Trimming pared 0 bases from V and 0 bases from J, leaving 3 bases between. CDR3 length equals 13 residues. Per the germline V gene, CDR1 is SGDLS and CDR2 is YYNGEE. Here the CDR3 DNA reads TGTGCCAGCAGCGTAGAGGTGAACACTGAAGCTTTCTTT. Amino acid sequence: CASSVEVNTEAFF.

The count of this clone is one. This rearrangement joins TRBV5-1 to TRBJ2-2, with D maybe TRBD1 (6 bases). Germline V gene sequence: CDR1 SGHRS, CDR2 YFSETQ. Trimming removed 5 bases at V and 3 bases at J, with 20 bases between. The CDR3 length is 17 residues. CDR3 region: CASSLSPTGRDTGELFF. As DNA, the CDR3 is TGCGCCAGCAGTTTGAGCCCTACAGGGAGAGACACCGGGGAGCTGTTTTTT.

The chain joins TRBV25-1 to TRBJ2-2; possible D gene TRBD1, 7 bases. CDR1 is MGHDK and CDR2 is SYGVNS in the germline V gene. The CDR3 length is 15 residues. Deletions cut 2 bases from V and 5 bases from J, with 12 bases between. The DNA for the CDR3 is TGTGCCAGCAGTGAACAGGGGGGCGGGACCGGGGAGCTGTTTTTT. Residues: CASSEQGGGTGELFF.

This chain links TRBV28 with TRBJ2-1; possible D gene TRBD1, 5 bases. Germline V gene data show CDR1 as MDHEN and CDR2 as SYDVKM. The CDR3 is 11 amino acids. Trimming pared 4 bases from V and 9 bases from J, leaving 7 bases between. The CDR3 sequence is CASSSQGEQFF. In DNA form, the CDR3 reads TGTGCCAGCAGTTCCCAGGGTGAGCAGTTCTTC.

This chain uses TRBV12-2 with TRBJ1-1; TRBD1 is the table's D call, not checked against the DNA. TRBV12-2 is tagged as a pseudogene. This CDR3 spans 15 amino acids. The CDR3 reads CASRDRGPMNTEAFF. The CDR3 DNA is TGTGCAAGTCGCGACAGGGGGCCCATGAACACTGAAGCTTTCTTT.

J is TRBJ2-2 and V is TRBV5-1, with 14 bases that match TRBD2. The CDR3 length is 18 residues. The ends lost 2 bases at V and 8 bases at J; junction bases unmatched: 11. Per the germline V gene, CDR1 is SGHRS and CDR2 is YFSETQ. The CDR3 DNA reads as TGCGCCAGCAGCTTCGCCCCGACTAGCGGGAGGGCCTTTGGGGAGCTGTTTTTT. It specifies CASSFAPTSGRAFGELFF.

J is TRBJ2-3 and V is TRBV11-3; the D is unclear. CDR1 and CDR2 (germline): SGHNT, YENEEA. This CDR3 contains 14 residues. V was trimmed by 5 bases and J by 4 bases, leaving 13 bases between them. In DNA form, the CDR3 reads TGTGCCAGCAGCCCTTACGTTGGGGCAGATACGCAGTATTTT. This encodes CASSPYVGADTQYF.

The chain carries TRBV14 and TRBJ2-5, with a tentative D call TRBD2 (6 bases). Per the germline V gene, CDR1 is SGHDN and CDR2 is FVKESK. The CDR3 consists of 17 residues. V was trimmed by 1 base and J by 1 base, leaving 16 bases between them. CDR3 nucleotide sequence: TGTGCCAGCAGCCAAGGATCGTTCGGGGGATTCCAAGAGACCCAGTACTTC. This sequence encodes CASSQGSFGGFQETQYF. Variable domain in full (rest from reference TRBV14 and TRBJ2-5): EAGVTQFPSHSVIEKGQTVTLRCDPISGHDNLYWYRRVMGKEIKFLLHFVKESKQDESGMPNNRFLAERTGGTYSTLKVQPAELEDSGVYFCASSQGSFGGFQETQYFGPGTRLLVL.

This clone was counted between two and nine times. The chain is built from TRBV5-1 and TRBJ2-3; tentatively, D is TRBD1 (6 bases). The CDR3 is 17 residues long. With 0 bases removed from V and 4 bases from J, the gap between germline ends came to 18 bases. The germline V gene has CDR1 SGHRS and CDR2 YFSETQ. CDR3 protein: CASSLASRGSSSDTQYF. The CDR3 nucleotides read TGCGCCAGCAGCTTGGCCAGTAGGGGGAGTAGCTCAGATACGCAGTATTTT.

The V gene is TRBV5-1, the J gene TRBJ2-3; TRBD2 matches 7 bases. V was pared by 3 bases and J by 0 bases, with 13 bases of the junction left unmatched. This CDR3 is built from 18 residues. The germline V gene has CDR1 SGHRS and CDR2 YFSETQ. For the CDR3, the DNA is TGCGCCAGCAGCTCCCACTACCAGCTAGCGGCCAGCACAGATACGCAGTATTTT. This sequence encodes CASSSHYQLAASTDTQYF.

V gene TRBV19 combines with J gene TRBJ2-1, with a possible D match to TRBD1 (5 bases). Trimming shortened V by 6 bases and J by 3 bases, and 12 bases separated the two germline ends. CDR3 length: 14 residues. CDR1 and CDR2 (germline): LNHDA, SQIVND (reference sequence). CDR3 region: CASSPRTLYNEQFF. Written as DNA, the CDR3 is TGTGCCAGTAGCCCTCGGACACTCTACAATGAGCAGTTCTTC. The variable domain in full, with the rest retrieved from reference TRBV19 and TRBJ2-1, is DGGITQSPKYLFRKEGQNVTLSCEQNLNHDAMYWYRQDPGQGLRLIYYSQIVNDFQKGDIAEGYSVSREKKESFPLTVTSAQKNPTAFYLCASSPRTLYNEQFFGPGTRLTVL.